The clone carrying this T cell receptor beta chain was observed a handful of times. The data derive from a study of T-cell memory formation after mild COVID-19. MiXCR was run by TCRdb on the 5' RACE reads, yielding one entry per CDR3 protein. The table shows under 200,000 distinct CDR3 sequences, with around 10% occurring only once. CDR1 is LGHNA and CDR2 is YNFKEQ in the germline V gene. The CDR3 runs to 16 residues. Trimming took 1 base from V and 5 from J, leaving 14 bases between them. Specimen: PBMCs or a T cell subset sorted from them (not recorded which). The sequence came from a man between 18 and 35 years old who had mild COVID-19 (a few samples of this study predate the infection). Cell type and time point are not known. This chain links TRBV4-2 with TRBJ2-2; D might be TRBD1 or TRBD2, each matching 5 bases. The CDR3 region is CASSQGSSGQTGELFF. In nucleotides, the CDR3 is TGTGCCAGCAGCCAAGGATCCAGCGGACAAACCGGGGAGCTGTTTTTT.